This TCR beta chain was observed in a study of T cells in Graves' hyperthyroidism and ophthalmopathy. Amplification targeted TCR beta CDR3 regions from RNA transcripts. A first-round RT-PCR of the TCR CDR3 used the HTBI primer set. TCRdb ran MiXCR on the multiplex PCR reads and lists one entry per CDR3 protein. Of 400,000 to 450,000 distinct CDR3 sequences listed, approximately 15% are singletons. In its sample, this clonotype was seen a few times. The V gene's germline CDR1 is SEHNR and CDR2 FQNEAQ (reference sequence). The CDR3 is 9 residues long. V lost 5 bases and J 8 bases, leaving 3 bases between the germline ends.

Sequencing input: blood. J is TRBJ1-1 and V is TRBV7-9, with D unclear. The source of this sequence is a man between 18 and 29 years old with Graves' ophthalmopathy. CDR3 sequence (DNA): TGTGCCAGCAGCCCCGAAGCTTTCTTT. Encoded protein: CASSPEAFF.